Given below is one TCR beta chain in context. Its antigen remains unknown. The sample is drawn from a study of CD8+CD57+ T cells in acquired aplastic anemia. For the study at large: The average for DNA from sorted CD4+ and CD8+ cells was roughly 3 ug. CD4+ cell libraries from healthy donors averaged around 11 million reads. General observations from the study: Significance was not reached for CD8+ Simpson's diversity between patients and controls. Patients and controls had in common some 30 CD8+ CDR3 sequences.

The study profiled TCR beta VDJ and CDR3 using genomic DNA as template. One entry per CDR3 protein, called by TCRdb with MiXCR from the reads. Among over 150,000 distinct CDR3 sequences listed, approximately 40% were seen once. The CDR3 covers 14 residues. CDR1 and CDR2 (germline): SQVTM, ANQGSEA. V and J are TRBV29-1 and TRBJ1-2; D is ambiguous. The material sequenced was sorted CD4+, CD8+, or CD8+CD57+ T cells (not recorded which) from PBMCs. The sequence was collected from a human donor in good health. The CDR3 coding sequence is TGCAGTGCTAGAGAACGGGTGGGAAACTATGGCTACACCTTC. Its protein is CSARERVGNYGYTF.